These 15 T cell receptor beta chains were all obtained from the same sample, sequenced in a study of CD4 and CD8 cells across lung adenocarcinoma regions. TCRdb reprocessed the PCR reads with MiXCR, giving one entry per CDR3 protein. The sample includes approximately 16,000 distinct CDR3 sequences, less than 55% of them seen just once. The sequencing input was CD8+ T cells from the center of a lung tumor. The receptors originated from a female donor with lung adenocarcinoma. The CD4 and CD8 labels of this study may be unreliable.

The chain has TRBV7-2 and TRBJ2-1; 7 bases are shared with TRBD2. The DNA end is more similar to TRBJ2-7, so the J call may be wrong. CDR1 SGHTA and CDR2 FQGNSA come from the germline V gene. The CDR3 spans 14 residues. This CDR3 is CASSLKREAYEQYV. CDR3 nucleotide sequence: TGTGCCAGCAGCTTAAAGCGGGAAGCGTACGAGCAGTACGTC.

The chain recombines TRBV6-5 with TRBJ2-1; D is perhaps TRBD2 (6 bases). Germline V gene lookup returns CDR1 MNHEY and CDR2 SVGAGI. The length of the CDR3 is 14 residues. V lost 0 bases to trimming and J lost 7 bases, with 10 bases between them. The chain's CDR3 is CASSYSTSGNEQFF. In DNA form, the CDR3 reads TGTGCCAGCAGTTACTCGACTAGTGGGAATGAGCAGTTCTTC.

This clonotype has more than one count but fewer than ten. This chain uses TRBV11-2 with TRBJ2-1; no clear D. The germline V and J ends were trimmed by 5 bases and 0 bases, with 20 bases remaining between them. There are 18 residues in the CDR3. CDR1 and CDR2 (germline): SGHAT, FQNNGV. The CDR3 sequence is CASSRRFGPASSYNEQFF. The CDR3, as DNA: TGTGCCAGCAGCCGGCGATTCGGGCCAGCCAGCTCCTACAATGAGCAGTTCTTC.

This chain connects TRBV27 to TRBJ2-1, with D hard to call. The V gene lost 3 bases and the J gene lost 9 bases, with 9 bases spanning the gap. The CDR3 length is 12 residues. CDR1 and CDR2 (germline): MNHEY, SMNVEV (reference sequence). CDR3 amino acids: CASSFQASEQFF. The DNA for the CDR3 is TGTGCCAGCAGTTTCCAAGCCTCTGAGCAGTTCTTC.

This clonotype was counted a few times. The chain recombines TRBV27 with TRBJ2-3; maybe TRBD1 (6 bases). Judging by the DNA end, TRBJ2-7 fits better; the J call may be wrong. CDR1 and CDR2 (germline): MNHEY, SMNVEV (reference sequence). This CDR3 spans 14 amino acids. DNA of the CDR3: TGTGCGGGCAGTGGGGGCGGGTTCACAGATACGCAGTACTTC. Residues: CAGSGGGFTDTQYF.

The chain recombines TRBV10-1 with TRBJ2-1, with 11 bases fitting TRBD2. V lost 4 bases to trimming and J lost 4 bases; unmatched junction nucleotides: 6. Germline CDR1 is WNHNN and CDR2 is SYGVQD (reference sequence). CDR3 size: 16 residues. The CDR3 bases are TGCGCCAGCAGTGTTGCTGGGACTAGCGGATACAATGAGCAGTTCTTC. This translates into CASSVAGTSGYNEQFF.

The gene calls are TRBV28 and TRBJ2-1; no firm D call. With the DNA end fitting TRBJ2-7 better, the J assignment may be wrong. There are 16 residues in the CDR3. In germline, CDR1 is MDHEN, CDR2 SYDVKM. The CDR3 nucleotides are TGTGCCAGCAGTTTTCGGAAAGCGCAGAGCTCCTACGAGCAGTACTTC. Residues: CASSFRKAQSSYEQYF.

V and J are TRBV6-1 and TRBJ2-7; weak D call: TRBD2 (6 bases). Germline CDR1 MNHNS, CDR2 SASEGT. CDR3 length: 15 amino acids. V gave up 10 bases and J gave up 3 bases, with 22 bases separating them. The CDR3, as DNA: TGTGCCACCACCATTGGAGGGACGAACGACTACGAGCAGTACTTC. Residues: CATTIGGTNDYEQYF.

This clonotype was detected a few times. The rearrangement uses TRBV10-3 and TRBJ1-5; perhaps TRBD1 as D (6 bases). Germline V gene lookup returns CDR1 ENHRY and CDR2 SYGVKD. V was trimmed by 9 bases and J by 3 bases, leaving 9 bases between them. The CDR3 is 12 residues long. The CDR3 bases are TGTGCCATTCAGGGGTTCAATCAGCCCCAGCATTTT. Translation: CAIQGFNQPQHF.

CDR3 DNA sequence: TGTGCCAGCAGCTTAGCCCAGCTCCAATACTACAATGAGCAGTTCTTC. Its translation is CASSLAQLQYYNEQFF. The chain uses TRBV7-2 and TRBJ2-1; D unclear. CDR1 and CDR2 (germline): SGHTA, FQGNSA. The CDR3 totals 16 residues. V shed 0 bases and J shed 3 bases, with 12 bases lying between them.

This clonotype has ten or more counts. V usage is TRBV11-2 and J usage is TRBJ2-3; 9 nucleotides agree with TRBD2. The CDR3 has 15 amino acids. J was trimmed by 0 bases and V by 4 bases; bases with no gene match: 2. The germline V gene has CDR1 SGHAT and CDR2 FQNNGV. The CDR3 DNA is TGTGCCAGCAGCTATAGCGGGGGAAGCACAGATACGCAGTATTTT. It yields the protein CASSYSGGSTDTQYF.

A word on this clonotype: One junction end does not reproduce the germline sequence, and a read error may be involved. V usage is TRBV6-1 and J usage is TRBJ2-4; D possibly corresponds to TRBD2 (7 bases). Germline CDR1 is MNHNS and CDR2 is SASEGT. The CDR3 length is 14 residues. The CDR3 region is CASRGPGGKNMQYF. The CDR3 DNA is TGTGCCAGCAGGGGGCCGGGGGGCAAAAACATGCAGTACTTC.

Relative to its sample, this clonotype is medium-sized. The rearrangement links TRBV4-1 to TRBJ1-2, with TRBD1 identical over 7 bases. Trimming at V came to 0 bases and at J to 5 bases, leaving 9 bases not matched to a gene. The CDR3 consists of 16 residues. The germline V gene has CDR1 MGHRA and CDR2 YSYEKL. The CDR3 region has the DNA TGCGCCAGCAGCCAAGATAGGCCCGAGGGGGCATATGGCTACACCTTC. Translating gives CASSQDRPEGAYGYTF.

This clonotype has only a few counts. A much larger clone lies one base from this, so it may be a read error. The rearrangement links TRBV5-1 to TRBJ2-1; 10 bases are shared with TRBD1. Judging by the DNA end, TRBJ2-7 fits better; the J call may be wrong. Germline values: CDR1 SGHRS, CDR2 YFSETQ. CDR3 length equals 15 residues. Here the CDR3 DNA reads TGCGCCAGCAGCTGGGGGACAGGGGCTTTCAATGAGCAGTACTTC. As protein: CASSWGTGAFNEQYF.

Concerning this clonotype itself: Germline and junction disagree at one end, which may indicate a read error. The chain couples TRBV6-4 to TRBJ2-3; 7 bases are a match to TRBD1. The CDR3 is 14 residues long. Germline lookup yields CDR1 MRHNA and CDR2 SNTAGT. The CDR3 DNA sequence: TGTGGCGGCAGGGGGATGTGGGGCAAAGATACTCAGTATTTC. Its translation is CGGRGMWGKDTQYF.